This entry lists 22 T cell receptor beta chains sequenced from one sample in a study of blood T cell repertoires in COVID-19. Sequenced by immunoSEQ multiplex PCR; TCRdb stores in-frame clones only, minus some. The sample shows around 170,000 clones, roughly nine tenths of them seen only once. Sequenced sample: peripheral blood. The source of these receptors is a man in his sixties with acute or convalescent COVID-19.

J is TRBJ1-1 and V is TRBV7-3, with 9 nucleotides matching TRBD1. The CDR3 runs 15 residues. The germline V gene has CDR1 SGHTA and CDR2 FQGTGA. The V gene end was trimmed by 5 bases and the J gene end by 11 bases; junction bases not matched to a gene: 15. CDR3 sequence: CASSLSTGGRSEAFF. The CDR3 region has the DNA TGTGCCAGCAGCCTTTCCACAGGGGGCAGGAGTGAGGCTTTCTTT.

The V gene is TRBV11-3, the J gene TRBJ2-2; unclear D gene. Germline V gene data show CDR1 as SGHNT and CDR2 as YENEEA. V lost 6 bases and J 3 bases, leaving 5 bases between the germline ends. This CDR3 has 12 residues. The CDR3 sequence: CASSPHTGELFF. In DNA, the CDR3 is TGTGCCAGCAGTCCTCACACCGGGGAGCTGTTTTTT.

The J gene is TRBJ1-2, the V gene TRBV6-2 or TRBV6-3, with 7 bases that match TRBD1. Germline lookup yields CDR1 MNHEY and CDR2 SVGEGT. The CDR3 runs 15 residues. After removal of 0 bases from V and 8 bases from J, the junction contained 9 bases not matched to a gene. CDR3 sequence: CASSYSSETGNGYTF. The CDR3 DNA reads as TGTGCCAGCAGTTACTCTTCCGAGACAGGGAACGGCTACACCTTC.

This clone was seen a single time. In nucleotides, the CDR3 is TGTGCCAGCAGCTTGGTACCCCTGACTAGCGGGGGATTTGATGAGCAGTTCTTC. Translated: CASSLVPLTSGGFDEQFF. The chain combines TRBV5-5 with TRBJ2-1, with 12 bases matching TRBD2. The CDR3 is 18 amino acids. Per the germline V gene, CDR1 is SGHKS and CDR2 is YYEKEE (reference sequence). V lost 0 bases and J lost 8; bases outside the gene matches: 12. Based on the CDR3 plus reference TRBV5-5 and TRBJ2-1, the full variable domain is DAGVTQSPTHLIKTRGQQVTLRCSPISGHKSVSWYQQVLGQGPQFIFQYYEKEERGRGNFPDRFSARQFPNYSSELNVNALLLGDSALYLCASSLVPLTSGGFDEQFFGPGTRLTVL.

The chain has TRBV29-1 and TRBJ2-5; no reliable D call. The CDR3 has 12 residues. Looked up from germline, CDR1 is SQVTM and CDR2 is ANQGSEA. V was cut by 2 bases and J by 2 bases, with 6 bases left in between. This CDR3 is CSVETEQETQYF. The DNA of the CDR3 is TGCAGCGTTGAAACGGAGCAAGAGACCCAGTACTTC. The full variable domain, its missing parts supplied by reference TRBV29-1 and TRBJ2-5, is SAVISQKPSRDICQRGTSLTIQCQVDSQVTMMFWYRQQPGQSLTLIATANQGSEATYESGFVIDKFPISRPNLTFSTLTVSNMSPEDSSIYLCSVETEQETQYFGPGTRLLVL.

The V gene is TRBV9, the J gene TRBJ1-1; a possible D gene is TRBD1 (6 bases). V shed 6 bases and J shed 2 bases, with 14 bases lying between them. Germline V gene lookup returns CDR1 SGDLS and CDR2 YYNGEE. The CDR3 consists of 14 residues. In DNA form, the CDR3 reads TGTGCCAGCACCCCGGTAGGGGGTAACACTGAAGCTTTCTTT. Translation: CASTPVGGNTEAFF.

This clone came up a few times. This rearrangement joins TRBV5-4 to TRBJ1-3; a possible D gene is TRBD1 (5 bases). The CDR3 extends over 16 amino acids. V gave up 1 base and J gave up 0 bases, with 11 bases separating them. Per germline, CDR1 SGHNT and CDR2 YYREEE (reference sequence). CDR3 bases: TGTGCCAGCAGCTTGTGGACCGGACACTCTGGAAACACCATATATTTT. Translated: CASSLWTGHSGNTIYF.

The V call is TRBV12-3 or TRBV12-4, the J call TRBJ1-1, with D tentatively TRBD1 (5 bases). This CDR3 is 13 amino acids long. V was pared by 2 bases and J by 5 bases, with 9 bases between. The CDR3 loop is CASSLRQRTEAFF. DNA of the CDR3: TGTGCCAGCAGTTTAAGACAGAGAACTGAAGCTTTCTTT.

The rearrangement joins TRBV9 to TRBJ2-7, with 13 bases identical to TRBD2. With 3 bases clipped from V and 7 bases from J, the junction kept 1 base outside the gene matches. In germline, CDR1 is SGDLS, CDR2 YYNGEE. The CDR3 loop spans 13 amino acids. CDR3 sequence: CASSAGLAGEQYF. In nucleotides, the CDR3 is TGTGCCAGCAGCGCGGGACTAGCGGGGGAGCAGTACTTC.

CDR3 bases: TGTGCCACCAGCAGAGTAACCCGCCGGGAGGACGGCTACACCTTC. This encodes CATSRVTRREDGYTF. This chain uses TRBV15 with TRBJ1-2, with D unresolved. The V and J ends lost 1 base and 8 bases respectively, with 17 bases between them. Germline CDR1 LNHNV, CDR2 YYDKDF (reference sequence). CDR3 length: 15 amino acids.

The chain links TRBV3-1 (or the pseudogene TRBV3-2) to TRBJ1-2, with 7 bases fitting TRBD1. The CDR3 has 14 amino acids. The junction had 10 bases not matched to a gene; V was cut back by 4 bases and J by 8 bases. Germline V gives CDR1 LGHDT, CDR2 YNNKEL (reference sequence). The CDR3 loop is CASSPLVGGSGYTF. The CDR3 DNA sequence: TGTGCCAGCAGCCCCCTGGTAGGGGGCAGCGGCTACACCTTC.

This clone showed up just once. The CDR3 spells CASSFYRGPPGTAELFF. In nucleotides, the CDR3 is TGTGCCAGTAGTTTTTACAGGGGGCCGCCAGGCACGGCGGAGCTGTTTTTT. The chain combines TRBV19 with TRBJ2-2; 9 bases match TRBD1. This CDR3 has 17 residues. With 5 bases clipped from V and 10 bases from J, the junction kept 17 bases outside the gene matches. Germline values: CDR1 LNHDA, CDR2 SQIVND (reference sequence).

CDR3 loop: CASSNPTALVLPDQPQHF. The DNA for the CDR3 is TGTGCCAGCAGCAACCCGACAGCTCTCGTACTCCCCGATCAGCCCCAGCATTTT. The chain joins TRBV9 to TRBJ1-5; D perhaps matches TRBD1 (5 bases). Germline V lookup: CDR1 SGDLS, CDR2 YYNGEE. CDR3 length: 18 residues. V was pared by 4 bases and J by 5 bases, with 25 bases between.

This clone came up once. This chain uses TRBV4-3 with TRBJ2-2, with D perhaps matching TRBD1 (7 bases). Germline V gene data show CDR1 as LGHNA and CDR2 as YSLEER. There are 15 residues in the CDR3. The V end was cut by 0 bases, the J end by 5 bases, with 10 bases between. DNA for the CDR3: TGCGCCAGCAGCCAAGACCCAGGGGGGACCGGGGAGCTGTTTTTT. Its protein is CASSQDPGGTGELFF.

J is TRBJ2-7 and V is TRBV6-2 or TRBV6-3; 10 positions match TRBD1. The CDR3 is made up of 14 amino acids. Germline assignment: CDR1 MNHEY and CDR2 SVGEGT. V dropped 2 bases and J dropped 6; count of bases not matched to a gene: 4. CDR3 protein: CASSYQRTGGEQYV. CDR3 nucleotides: TGTGCCAGCAGTTACCAAAGGACAGGGGGCGAGCAGTACGTC.

The gene calls are TRBV27 and TRBJ1-1; 7 bases agree with TRBD1. Germline V gives CDR1 MNHEY, CDR2 SMNVEV (reference sequence). Germline trimming cut 7 bases from V and 4 bases from J; bases unmatched to any gene: 6. The CDR3 is 13 residues long. The CDR3 region has the DNA TGTGCCAGCAAGGAGGGGGCGGTCACTGAAGCTTTCTTT. As protein: CASKEGAVTEAFF.

V and J are TRBV20-1 and TRBJ2-2; TRBD2 agrees at 9 bases. The trim removed 3 bases at V and 1 base at J, leaving 3 bases unmatched. Germline values: CDR1 DFQATT, CDR2 SNEGSKA (reference sequence). This CDR3 is built from 15 residues. DNA of the CDR3: TGCAGTGCTAGTAGCGGGAGCTTGAACACCGGGGAGCTGTTTTTT. Its protein product is CSASSGSLNTGELFF.

The table lists this clone with a few counts. This sequence joins TRBV30 and TRBJ1-3; possibly TRBD1 for D (5 bases). Germline V gene data show CDR1 as GTSNPN and CDR2 as SVGIG (reference sequence). Deletions cut 4 bases from V and 0 bases from J, with 7 bases between. The CDR3 runs to 13 residues. The DNA of the CDR3 is TGTGCCTGGAACCAGGGCTCTGGAAACACCATATATTTT. It codes for CAWNQGSGNTIYF.

This clone occurred many times. In the same sample, other DNA sequences code for this CDR3. The chain carries TRBV24-1 and TRBJ2-7, with D perhaps TRBD1 (6 bases). The CDR3 is 13 amino acids. Germline loops: CDR1 KGHDR, CDR2 SFDVKD. Trimming removed 3 bases from V and 2 bases from J, with 7 bases in between. This CDR3 is CATSDAGAYEQYF. CDR3 DNA sequence: TGTGCCACCAGTGATGCAGGGGCCTACGAGCAGTACTTC.

This sequence joins TRBV4-3 and TRBJ2-1; 10 bases line up with TRBD2. Germline V gene sequence: CDR1 LGHNA, CDR2 YSLEER. This CDR3 contains 17 residues. Unmatched junction bases numbered 3, after V lost 1 base and J lost 0 bases. CDR3 DNA sequence: TGCGCCAGCAGCCAAGCGCCTAGCGGGAGCTCCTACAATGAGCAGTTCTTC. Protein sequence: CASSQAPSGSSYNEQFF.

The chain has TRBV18 and TRBJ2-7; D not resolved. V was shortened by 4 bases and J by 1 base, with 8 bases between the two germline ends. Germline V gene lookup returns CDR1 KGHSH and CDR2 LQKENI. The CDR3 totals 13 residues. The CDR3 nucleotides are TGTGCCAGCTCACGAGTACAGTCCTACGAGCAGTACGTC. The encoded protein is CASSRVQSYEQYV.

The gene calls are TRBV2 and TRBJ1-2; 8 bases fit TRBD1. The CDR3 contains 14 residues. The germline V gene encodes CDR1 SNHLY and CDR2 FYNNEI. V gave up 6 bases and J gave up 1 base; unmatched junction bases: 4. For the CDR3, the DNA is TGTGCCAGCAGCGACAGGGGAGATAACTATGGCTACACCTTC. This codes for CASSDRGDNYGYTF.